Here is one TCR beta chain with its context. Its matching antigen is unknown. This record belongs to a study of blood T cells in healthy people across ages. The study, taken as a whole, reports: Strongly correlated with naive T cell percentage was TCR beta diversity.

The CDR3 covers 17 residues. Trimming removed 0 bases from V and 3 bases from J, with 15 bases in between. Researchers report isolating at least 6 million PBMCs per sample. Primers used in a second PCR of about 6 to 11 cycles were a sample-barcoded 5' primer and a J-beta primer mix. Each cDNA molecule, via a template-switch adaptor with 12 random nucleotides, was tagged. TCRdb ran MiXCR on the 5' RACE reads and lists one entry per CDR3 protein. This table holds 700,000 to 800,000 distinct CDR3 sequences, roughly 44% found once. The sequencing sample was made of blood. This chain joins TRBV12-3 or TRBV12-4 and TRBJ2-1; D perhaps matches TRBD1 (5 bases). This TCR was recovered from a woman in her sixties or seventies in good health. For the CDR3, the DNA is TGTGCCAGCAGTTTAGCGCAAGGGGATACATACTACAATGAGCAGTTCTTC. Its translation: CASSLAQGDTYYNEQFF.